The clone carrying this T cell receptor beta chain has more than one count but fewer than ten. The antigen is not known. These data come from a study of beta chain features in type 1 diabetes. The entirety of the isolated RNA underwent reverse transcription, so expressed TCRB transcripts were sequenced. The protocol was immunoSEQ multiplex PCR, while the TCRdb copy is restricted to in-frame clones and leaves out a portion. The sample has under 850,000 clones; 10% to 15% are singletons. This CDR3 has 15 residues. Germline V gene sequence: CDR1 SGHTA, CDR2 FQGNSA. Trimming took 0 bases from V and 2 from J, leaving 11 bases between them. Study results and caveats: TCRB CDR3s from Type 1 diabetes patients were moderately but significantly shorter in all four CD4+ subsets.

V usage is TRBV7-2 and J usage is TRBJ2-7, with TRBD1 as a possible D gene (6 bases). This sequence was found in a young man with type 1 diabetes. The sample comprised naive CD4+ T cells from blood. The CDR3 region is CASSLAGQTTYEQYF. The CDR3 DNA reads as TGTGCCAGCAGCTTAGCAGGACAGACCACCTACGAGCAGTACTTC.